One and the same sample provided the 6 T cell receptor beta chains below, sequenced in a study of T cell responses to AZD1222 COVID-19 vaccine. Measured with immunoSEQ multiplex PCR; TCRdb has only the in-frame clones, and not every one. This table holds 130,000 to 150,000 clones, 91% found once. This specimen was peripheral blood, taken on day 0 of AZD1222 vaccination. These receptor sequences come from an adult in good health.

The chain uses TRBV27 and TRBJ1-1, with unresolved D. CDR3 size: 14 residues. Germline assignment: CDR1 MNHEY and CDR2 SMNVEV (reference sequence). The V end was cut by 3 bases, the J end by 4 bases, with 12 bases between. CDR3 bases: TGTGCCAGCAGTTTCTACCTTGGAGGCACTGAAGCTTTCTTT. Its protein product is CASSFYLGGTEAFF.

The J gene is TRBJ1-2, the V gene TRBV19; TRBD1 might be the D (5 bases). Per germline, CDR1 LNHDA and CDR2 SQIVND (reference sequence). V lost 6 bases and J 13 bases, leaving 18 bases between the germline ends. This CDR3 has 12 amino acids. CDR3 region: CASRTPPGRPTF. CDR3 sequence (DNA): TGTGCCAGTAGAACCCCGCCGGGACGGCCCACCTTC. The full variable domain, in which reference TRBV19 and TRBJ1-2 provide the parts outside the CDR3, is DGGITQSPKYLFRKEGQNVTLSCEQNLNHDAMYWYRQDPGQGLRLIYYSQIVNDFQKGDIAEGYSVSREKKESFPLTVTSAQKNPTAFYLCASRTPPGRPTFGSGTRLTVV.

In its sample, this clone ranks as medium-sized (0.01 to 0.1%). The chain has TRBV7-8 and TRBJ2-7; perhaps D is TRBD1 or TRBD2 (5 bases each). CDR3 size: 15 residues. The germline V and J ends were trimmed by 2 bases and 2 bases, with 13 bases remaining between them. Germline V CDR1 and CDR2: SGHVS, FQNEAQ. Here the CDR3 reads CASSLYQGPTYEQYF. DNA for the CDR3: TGTGCCAGCAGCTTATACCAGGGACCGACCTACGAGCAGTACTTC.

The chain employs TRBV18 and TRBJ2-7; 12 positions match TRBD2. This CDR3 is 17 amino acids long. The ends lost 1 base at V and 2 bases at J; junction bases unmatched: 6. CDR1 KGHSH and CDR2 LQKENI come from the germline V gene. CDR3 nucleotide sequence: TGTGCCAGCTCACCACAGGCCCTAGCGGGGGGGCCCTACGAGCAGTACTTC. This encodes CASSPQALAGGPYEQYF. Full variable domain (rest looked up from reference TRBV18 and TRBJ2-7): NAGVMQNPRHLVRRRGQEARLRCSPMKGHSHVYWYRQLPEEGLKFMVYLQKENIIDESGMPKERFSAEFPKEGPSILRIQQVVRGDSAAYFCASSPQALAGGPYEQYFGPGTRLTVT.

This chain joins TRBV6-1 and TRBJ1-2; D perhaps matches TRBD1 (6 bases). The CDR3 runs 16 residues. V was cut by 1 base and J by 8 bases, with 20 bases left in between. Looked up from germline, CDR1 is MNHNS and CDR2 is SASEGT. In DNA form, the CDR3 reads TGTGCCAGCAGTGAAGGTTCGGGGGGGGCAGGGTACGGCTACACCTTC. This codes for CASSEGSGGAGYGYTF.

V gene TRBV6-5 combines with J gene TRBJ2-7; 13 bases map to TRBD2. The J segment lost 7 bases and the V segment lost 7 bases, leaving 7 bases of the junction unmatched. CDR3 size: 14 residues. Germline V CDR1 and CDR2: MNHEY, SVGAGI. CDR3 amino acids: CASKRTSGGAEQYF. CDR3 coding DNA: TGTGCCAGCAAAAGAACTAGCGGGGGGGCTGAGCAGTACTTC.